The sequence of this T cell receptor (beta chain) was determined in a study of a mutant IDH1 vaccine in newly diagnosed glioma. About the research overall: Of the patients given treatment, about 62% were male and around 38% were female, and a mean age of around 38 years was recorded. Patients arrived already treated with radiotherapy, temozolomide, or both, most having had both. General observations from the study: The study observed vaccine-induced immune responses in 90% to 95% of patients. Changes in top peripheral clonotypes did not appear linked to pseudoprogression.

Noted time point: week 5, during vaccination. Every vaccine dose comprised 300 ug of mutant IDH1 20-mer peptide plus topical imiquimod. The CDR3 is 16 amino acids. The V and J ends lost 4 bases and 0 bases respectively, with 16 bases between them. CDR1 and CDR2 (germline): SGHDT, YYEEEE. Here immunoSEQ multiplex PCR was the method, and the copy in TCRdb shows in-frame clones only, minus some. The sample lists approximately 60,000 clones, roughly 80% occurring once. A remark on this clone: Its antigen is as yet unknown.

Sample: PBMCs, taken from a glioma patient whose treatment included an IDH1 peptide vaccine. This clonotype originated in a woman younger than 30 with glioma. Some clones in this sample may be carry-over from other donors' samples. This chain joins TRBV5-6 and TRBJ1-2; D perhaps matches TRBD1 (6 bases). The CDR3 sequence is CASSPEGGAANYGYTF. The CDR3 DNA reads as TGTGCCAGCAGCCCGGAGGGGGGGGCAGCTAACTATGGCTACACCTTC. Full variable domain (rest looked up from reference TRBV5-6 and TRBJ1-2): DAGVTQSPTHLIKTRGQQVTLRCSPKSGHDTVSWYQQALGQGPQFIFQYYEEEERQRGNFPDRFSGHQFPNYSSELNVNALLLGDSALYLCASSPEGGAANYGYTFGSGTRLTVV.